This T cell receptor beta chain was identified during a study of blood T cells in healthy people across ages. Points from the study as a whole: No conclusive comparison of naive versus antigen-experienced cells was possible with unsorted PBMCs.

Then a second PCR, running roughly 6 to 12 cycles, was carried out with a sample-barcoded 5' primer and a J-beta primer mix. One entry per CDR3 protein results from TCRdb running MiXCR on the 5' RACE reads. The repertoire includes around 870,000 distinct CDR3 sequences, 29% of them detected once, and about 18% sits in the top ten. Germline V lookup: CDR1 SGDLS, CDR2 YYNGEE. This CDR3 region has 18 residues. For this clonotype: Its specificity is unknown. With a much larger clone just one base away, this may be a read error.

The chain joins TRBV9 to TRBJ2-3; 12 nucleotides align to TRBD2. The specimen was blood. The receptor comes from an elderly woman in good health. The CDR3, as DNA: TGTGCCAGCAGCGTTTCACTAGCGGGGGGAGCCCGCACAGATGCGCAGTATTTT. As protein: CASSVSLAGGARTDAQYF.